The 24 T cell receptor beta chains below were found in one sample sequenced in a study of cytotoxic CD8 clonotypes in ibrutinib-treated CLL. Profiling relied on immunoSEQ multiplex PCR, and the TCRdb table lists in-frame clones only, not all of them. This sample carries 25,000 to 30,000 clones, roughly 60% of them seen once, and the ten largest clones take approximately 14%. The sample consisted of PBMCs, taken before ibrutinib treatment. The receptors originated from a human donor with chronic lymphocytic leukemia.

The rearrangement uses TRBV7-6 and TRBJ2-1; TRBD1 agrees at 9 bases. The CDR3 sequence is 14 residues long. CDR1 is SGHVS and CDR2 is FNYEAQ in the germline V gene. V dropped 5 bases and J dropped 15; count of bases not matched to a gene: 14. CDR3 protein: CASSKLSQGTGLFF. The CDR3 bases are TGTGCCAGCAGCAAACTCTCCCAGGGGACAGGGTTGTTCTTC.

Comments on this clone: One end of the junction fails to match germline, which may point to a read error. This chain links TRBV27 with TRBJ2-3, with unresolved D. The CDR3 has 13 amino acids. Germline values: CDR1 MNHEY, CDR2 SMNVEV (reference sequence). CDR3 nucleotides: TGTGCCAGCGGAAGGCCCTCTCTAGGGCGCTTTTTTTTT. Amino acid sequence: CASGRPSLGRFFF.

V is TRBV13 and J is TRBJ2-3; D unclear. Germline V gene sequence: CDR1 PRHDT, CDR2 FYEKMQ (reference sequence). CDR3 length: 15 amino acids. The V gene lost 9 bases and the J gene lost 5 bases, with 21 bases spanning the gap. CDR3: CASKRLTGQEDTQYF. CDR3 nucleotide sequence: TGTGCCAGTAAACGGCTGACGGGCCAGGAAGATACGCAGTATTTT.

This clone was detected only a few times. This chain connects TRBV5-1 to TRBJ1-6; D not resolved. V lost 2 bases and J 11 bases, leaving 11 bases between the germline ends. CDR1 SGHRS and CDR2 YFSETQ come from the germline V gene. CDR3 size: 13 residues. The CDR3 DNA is TGCGCCAGCAGCTTAGGCCCGCAGGCACCCCTCCACTTT. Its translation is CASSLGPQAPLHF.

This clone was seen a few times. The CDR3 protein is CASSEPGNTGELFF. The CDR3 DNA sequence: TGTGCCAGCAGTGAACCCGGGAACACCGGGGAGCTGTTTTTT. This rearrangement joins TRBV2 to TRBJ2-2; D is unclear. Looked up from germline, CDR1 is SNHLY and CDR2 is FYNNEI. Trimming removed 2 bases at V and 1 base at J, with 5 bases between. The CDR3 is made up of 14 amino acids. Full variable domain (remainder filled in from reference TRBV2 and TRBJ2-2): EPEVTQTPSHQVTQMGQEVILRCVPISNHLYFYWYRQILGQKVEFLVSFYNNEISEKSEIFDDQFSVERPDGSNFTLKIRSTKLEDSAMYFCASSEPGNTGELFFGEGSRLTVL.

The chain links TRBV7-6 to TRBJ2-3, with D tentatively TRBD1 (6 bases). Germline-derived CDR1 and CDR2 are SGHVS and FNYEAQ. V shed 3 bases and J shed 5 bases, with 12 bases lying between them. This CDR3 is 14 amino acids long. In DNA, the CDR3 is TGTGCCAGCAGCTTGTCAGGGGTTGTAGATACGCAGTATTTT. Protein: CASSLSGVVDTQYF.

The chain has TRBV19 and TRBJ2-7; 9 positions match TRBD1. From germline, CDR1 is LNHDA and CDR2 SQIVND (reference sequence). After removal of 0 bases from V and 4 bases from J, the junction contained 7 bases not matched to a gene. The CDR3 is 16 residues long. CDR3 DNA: TGTGCCAGTAGTATAGAGCCCTGGACAGGGGAATACGAGCAGTACTTC. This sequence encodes CASSIEPWTGEYEQYF.

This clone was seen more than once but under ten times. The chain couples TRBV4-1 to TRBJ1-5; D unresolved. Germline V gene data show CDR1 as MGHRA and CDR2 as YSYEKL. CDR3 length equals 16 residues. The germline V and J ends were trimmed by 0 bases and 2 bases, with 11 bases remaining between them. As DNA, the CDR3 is TGCGCCAGCAGCCAAGATCAAAACAGACGCAATCAGCCCCAGCATTTT. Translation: CASSQDQNRRNQPQHF.

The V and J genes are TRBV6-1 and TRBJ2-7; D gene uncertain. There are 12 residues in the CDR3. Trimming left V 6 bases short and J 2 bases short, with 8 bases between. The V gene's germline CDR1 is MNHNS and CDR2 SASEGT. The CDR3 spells CASSLGTYEQYF. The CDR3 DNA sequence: TGTGCCAGCAGCCTAGGGACCTACGAGCAGTACTTC.

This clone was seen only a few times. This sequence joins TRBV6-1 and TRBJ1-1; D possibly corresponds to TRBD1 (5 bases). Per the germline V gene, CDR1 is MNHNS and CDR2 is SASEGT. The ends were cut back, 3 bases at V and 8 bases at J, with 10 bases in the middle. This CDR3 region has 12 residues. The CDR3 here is CASSELRQEAFF. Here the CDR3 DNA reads TGTGCCAGCAGTGAGTTGAGACAGGAAGCTTTCTTT.

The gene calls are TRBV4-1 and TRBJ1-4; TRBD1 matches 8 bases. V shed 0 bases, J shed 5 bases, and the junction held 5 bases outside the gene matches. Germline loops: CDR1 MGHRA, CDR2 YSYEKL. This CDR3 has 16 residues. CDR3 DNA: TGCGCCAGCAGCCAAGAGGGGAACAGGGGGAATGAAAAACTGTTTTTT. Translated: CASSQEGNRGNEKLFF.

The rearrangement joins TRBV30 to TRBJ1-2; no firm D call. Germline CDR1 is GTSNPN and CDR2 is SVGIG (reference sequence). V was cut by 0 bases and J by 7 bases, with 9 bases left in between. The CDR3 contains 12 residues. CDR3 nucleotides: TGTGCCTGGAGTGTCGGGCGGGGTGGCTACACCTTC. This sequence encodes CAWSVGRGGYTF.

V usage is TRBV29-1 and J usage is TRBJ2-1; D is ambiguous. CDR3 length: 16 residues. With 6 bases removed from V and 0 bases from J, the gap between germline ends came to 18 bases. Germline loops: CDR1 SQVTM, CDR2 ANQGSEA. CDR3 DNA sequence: TGCAGCGTATTGGGATTCAGCAAGAGCTCCTACAATGAGCAGTTCTTC. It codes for CSVLGFSKSSYNEQFF.

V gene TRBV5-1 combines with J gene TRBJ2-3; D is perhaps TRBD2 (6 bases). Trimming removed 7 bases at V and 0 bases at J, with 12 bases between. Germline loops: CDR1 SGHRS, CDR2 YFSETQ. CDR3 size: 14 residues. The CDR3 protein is CASGGTLSTDTQYF. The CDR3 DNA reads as TGCGCCAGCGGCGGGACCCTTAGCACAGATACGCAGTATTTT.

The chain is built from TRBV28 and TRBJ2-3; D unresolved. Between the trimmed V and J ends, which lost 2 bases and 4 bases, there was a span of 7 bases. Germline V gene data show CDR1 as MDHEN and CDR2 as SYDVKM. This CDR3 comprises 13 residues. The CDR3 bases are TGTGCCAGCAGTTTAAATCTTCCAGATACGCAGTATTTT. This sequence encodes CASSLNLPDTQYF.

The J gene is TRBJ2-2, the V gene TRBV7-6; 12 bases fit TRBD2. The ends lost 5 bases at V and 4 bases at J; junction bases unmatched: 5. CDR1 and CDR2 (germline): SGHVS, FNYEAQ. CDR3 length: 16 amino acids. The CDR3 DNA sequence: TGTGCCAGCAGCGTGACTAGCGGGGGAGTCACCGGGGAGCTGTTTTTT. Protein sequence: CASSVTSGGVTGELFF.

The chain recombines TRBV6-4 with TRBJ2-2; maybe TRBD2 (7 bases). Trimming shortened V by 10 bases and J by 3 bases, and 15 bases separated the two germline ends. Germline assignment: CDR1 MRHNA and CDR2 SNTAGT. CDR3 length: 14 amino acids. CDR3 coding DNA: TGTGCCACCCAACGGGGGGCGGACACCGGGGAGCTGTTTTTT. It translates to CATQRGADTGELFF.

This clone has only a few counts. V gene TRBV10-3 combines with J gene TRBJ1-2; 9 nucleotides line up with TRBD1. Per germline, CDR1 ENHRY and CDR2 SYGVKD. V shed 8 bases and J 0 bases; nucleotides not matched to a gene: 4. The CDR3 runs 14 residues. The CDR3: CAISRDRANYGYTF. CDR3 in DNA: TGTGCCATCTCCCGGGACAGGGCTAACTATGGCTACACCTTC.

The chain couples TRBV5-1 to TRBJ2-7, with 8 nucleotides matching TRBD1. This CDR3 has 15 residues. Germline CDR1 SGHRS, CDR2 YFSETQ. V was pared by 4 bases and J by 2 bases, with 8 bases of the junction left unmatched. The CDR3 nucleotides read TGCGCCAGCAGCCAACTACCCAGGGGGCCCTACGAGCAGTACTTC. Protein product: CASSQLPRGPYEQYF.

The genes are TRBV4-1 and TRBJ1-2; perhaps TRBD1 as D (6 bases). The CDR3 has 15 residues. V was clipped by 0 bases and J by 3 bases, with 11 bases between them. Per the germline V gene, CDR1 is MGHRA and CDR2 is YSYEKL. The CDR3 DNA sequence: TGCGCCAGCAGCCAAGATCTGGGGGCGGACTATGGCTACACCTTC. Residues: CASSQDLGADYGYTF.

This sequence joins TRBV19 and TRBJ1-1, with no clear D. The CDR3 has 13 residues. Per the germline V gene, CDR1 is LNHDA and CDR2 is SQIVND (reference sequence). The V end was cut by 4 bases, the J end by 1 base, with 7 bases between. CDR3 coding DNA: TGTGCCAGTAGTAAACCGCCGAACACTGAAGCTTTCTTT. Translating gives CASSKPPNTEAFF. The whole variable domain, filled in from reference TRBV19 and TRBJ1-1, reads DGGITQSPKYLFRKEGQNVTLSCEQNLNHDAMYWYRQDPGQGLRLIYYSQIVNDFQKGDIAEGYSVSREKKESFPLTVTSAQKNPTAFYLCASSKPPNTEAFFGQGTRLTVV.

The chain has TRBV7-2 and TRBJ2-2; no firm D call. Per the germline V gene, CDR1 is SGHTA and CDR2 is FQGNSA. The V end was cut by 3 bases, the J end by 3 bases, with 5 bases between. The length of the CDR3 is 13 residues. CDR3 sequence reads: CASSFRYTGELFF. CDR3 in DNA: TGTGCCAGCAGCTTTCGGTACACCGGGGAGCTGTTTTTT.

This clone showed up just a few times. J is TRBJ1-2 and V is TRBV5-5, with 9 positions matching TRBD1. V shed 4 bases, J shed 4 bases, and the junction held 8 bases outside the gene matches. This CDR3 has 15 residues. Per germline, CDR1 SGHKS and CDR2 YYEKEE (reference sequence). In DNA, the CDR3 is TGTGCCAGCAGCGAAACGGGACAGGGTATCTATGGCTACACCTTC. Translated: CASSETGQGIYGYTF.

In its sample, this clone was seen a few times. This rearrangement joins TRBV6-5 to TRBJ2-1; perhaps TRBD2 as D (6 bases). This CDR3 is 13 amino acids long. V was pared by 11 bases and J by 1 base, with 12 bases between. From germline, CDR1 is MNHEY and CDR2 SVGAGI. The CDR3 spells CAPGGASYNEQFF. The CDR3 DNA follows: TGTGCCCCCGGAGGGGCTTCCTACAATGAGCAGTTCTTC.